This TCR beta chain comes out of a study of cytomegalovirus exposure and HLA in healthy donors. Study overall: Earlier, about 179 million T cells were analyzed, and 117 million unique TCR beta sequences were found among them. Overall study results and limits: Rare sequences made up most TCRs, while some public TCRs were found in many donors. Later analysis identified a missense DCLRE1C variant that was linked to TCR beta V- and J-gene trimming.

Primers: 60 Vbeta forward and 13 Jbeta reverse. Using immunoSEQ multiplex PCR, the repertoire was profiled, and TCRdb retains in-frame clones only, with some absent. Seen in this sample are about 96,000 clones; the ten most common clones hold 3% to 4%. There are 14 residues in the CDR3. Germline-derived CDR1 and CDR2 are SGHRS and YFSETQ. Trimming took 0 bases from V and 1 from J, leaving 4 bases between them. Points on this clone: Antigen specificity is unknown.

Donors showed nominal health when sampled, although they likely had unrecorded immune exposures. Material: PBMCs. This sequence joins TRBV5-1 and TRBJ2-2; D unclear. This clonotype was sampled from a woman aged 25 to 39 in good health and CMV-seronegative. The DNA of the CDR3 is TGCGCCAGCAGCTTGGCCAAGAACACCGGGGAGCTGTTTTTT. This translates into CASSLAKNTGELFF.